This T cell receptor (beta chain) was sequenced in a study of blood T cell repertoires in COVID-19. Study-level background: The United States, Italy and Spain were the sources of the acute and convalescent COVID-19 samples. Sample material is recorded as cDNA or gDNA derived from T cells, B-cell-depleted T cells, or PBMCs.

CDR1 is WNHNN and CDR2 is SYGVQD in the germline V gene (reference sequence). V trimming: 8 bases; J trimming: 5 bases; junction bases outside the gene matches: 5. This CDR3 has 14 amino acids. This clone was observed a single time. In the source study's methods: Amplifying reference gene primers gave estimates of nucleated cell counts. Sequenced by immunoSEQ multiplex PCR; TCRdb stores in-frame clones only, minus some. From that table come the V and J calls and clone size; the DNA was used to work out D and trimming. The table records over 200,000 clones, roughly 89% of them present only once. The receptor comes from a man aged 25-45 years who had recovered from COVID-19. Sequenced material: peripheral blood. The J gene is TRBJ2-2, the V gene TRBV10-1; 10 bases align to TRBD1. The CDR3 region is CASRGTGATGELFF. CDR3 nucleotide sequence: TGCGCCAGCCGGGGGACAGGGGCTACCGGGGAGCTGTTTTTT.